This is a list of T cell receptor beta chains from one sample in a study of early T cells in non-severe SARS-CoV-2 infection. TCRdb independently ran MiXCR on the 5' RACE reads; one entry per CDR3 protein. Here the sample spans 80,000 or so distinct CDR3 sequences, about 14% being singletons. The sequenced sample was whole blood. The receptors shown here come from an adult who was a healthcare worker with PCR-confirmed SARS-CoV-2 infection or an uninfected control (not recorded which). Each CDR3 is given with its conserved first and last residue. The order of the fields is D gene, J gene, V gene, clone size, CDR3 length, CDR3 DNA, CDR3 protein. A D gene is named only where the DNA matches it firmly. Size is stated for part of the rows, as once, few or many counts, or as a class when the clone is expanded.

D: TRBD1
J: TRBJ2-1
V: TRBV6-1
size: many
length: 15
DNA: TGTGCCAGCAGTGAGGAGACAGGGGGCTACAATGAGCAGTTCTTC
CDR3: CASSEETGGYNEQFF

D: NA
J: TRBJ2-7
V: TRBV11-3
size: many
length: 18
DNA: TGTGCCAGCAGCTCAGATCGATGGTATAGCCGCTTTAACTACGAGCAGTACTTC
CDR3: CASSSDRWYSRFNYEQYF

D: NA
J: TRBJ2-5
V: TRBV11-2
size: few
length: 14
DNA: TGTGCCAGCAGCTTAGGGGTGACTCAAGAGACCCAGTACTTC
CDR3: CASSLGVTQETQYF

D: NA
J: TRBJ1-3
V: TRBV5-5
size: many
length: 15
DNA: TGTGCCAGCAGGTTGGACTATAACTCTGGAAACACCATATATTTT
CDR3: CASRLDYNSGNTIYF

D: NA
J: TRBJ2-3
V: TRBV4-1
size: NA
length: 17
DNA: TGCGCCAGCAGCCAAGAAGGACCTCCGAGCCGAACAGATACGCAGTATTTT
CDR3: CASSQEGPPSRTDTQYF

D: NA
J: TRBJ2-4
V: TRBV28
size: NA
length: 17
DNA: TGTGCCAGCAGTTTATACGTCGCCTGGGGGTCCAAAAACATTCAGTACTTC
CDR3: CASSLYVAWGSKNIQYF

D: TRBD1
J: TRBJ2-7
V: TRBV12-3/TRBV12-4
size: many
length: 13
DNA: TGTGCCAGCAGATCCGGGACAGGGTTTGAGCAGTACTTC
CDR3: CASRSGTGFEQYF

D: NA
J: TRBJ2-1
V: TRBV7-9
size: many
length: 14
DNA: TGTGCCAGCAGCTTATCCGGGGCGAGGAATGAGCAGTTCTTC
CDR3: CASSLSGARNEQFF

D: TRBD1
J: TRBJ1-6
V: TRBV5-6
size: many
length: 15
DNA: TGTGCCAGCAGCTACCTGACAGGGGGCCCTTCACCCCTCCACTTT
CDR3: CASSYLTGGPSPLHF

D: NA
J: TRBJ2-1
V: TRBV29-1
size: NA
length: 13
DNA: TGCAGCGGCCGTTGGGATTCCTACAATGAGCAGTTCTTC
CDR3: CSGRWDSYNEQFF

D: NA
J: TRBJ2-2
V: TRBV19
size: many
length: 17
DNA: TGTGCCAGTAGTATCCCGCCCGACAGGGAGGACACCGGGGAGCTGTTTTTT
CDR3: CASSIPPDREDTGELFF

D: NA
J: TRBJ1-1
V: TRBV12-3/TRBV12-4
size: many
length: 13
DNA: TGTGCCAGCAGTTTAATAACGGGCACTGAAGCTTTCTTT
CDR3: CASSLITGTEAFF

D: NA
J: TRBJ1-4
V: TRBV30
size: many
length: 15
DNA: TGTGCCTGGGGGACAACCGGGACTCCGAATGAAAAACTGTTTTTT
CDR3: CAWGTTGTPNEKLFF

D: NA
J: TRBJ2-1
V: TRBV20-1
size: few
length: 11
DNA: TGCAGTGCCCCAGAGGGGGTGGAGCAGTTCTTC
CDR3: CSAPEGVEQFF

D: NA
J: TRBJ1-5
V: TRBV6-1
size: NA
length: 14
DNA: TGTGCCAGCAGTGAAACGGGGGCCAGGGCGCCCCAGCATTTT
CDR3: CASSETGARAPQHF

D: NA
J: TRBJ2-7
V: TRBV11-2
size: many
length: 16
DNA: TGTGCCAGTGCTAGCGGGGACGGGACAGGGTCCTACGAGCAGTACTTC
CDR3: CASASGDGTGSYEQYF

D: TRBD2
J: TRBJ2-1
V: TRBV7-2
size: many
length: 15
DNA: TGTGCCAGCAGCTTCAGCGGGAGGGTTGTCTCTGAGCAGTTCTTC
CDR3: CASSFSGRVVSEQFF

D: NA
J: TRBJ1-1
V: TRBV29-1
size: NA
length: 13
DNA: TGCAGCGCCCGAGAGGGGCAGAGCACTGAAGCTTTCTTT
CDR3: CSAREGQSTEAFF

D: NA
J: TRBJ2-2
V: TRBV3-1
size: NA
length: 15
DNA: TGTGCCAGCAGCCAAGGGCTAGCCGTTCCCGGGGAGCTGTTTTTT
CDR3: CASSQGLAVPGELFF

D: NA
J: TRBJ1-1
V: TRBV9
size: few
length: 14
DNA: TGTGCCAGCAGCCCAGACCTCTCTCACACTGAAGCTTTCTTT
CDR3: CASSPDLSHTEAFF

D: NA
J: TRBJ2-7
V: TRBV29-1
size: NA
length: 13
DNA: TGCAGCGTTGAAGATCGGAAAGGATACGAGCAGTACTTC
CDR3: CSVEDRKGYEQYF

D: NA
J: TRBJ2-7
V: TRBV5-1
size: many
length: 14
DNA: TGCGCCAGCAGCTTGGTATCAGCTAACTACGAGCAGTACTTC
CDR3: CASSLVSANYEQYF

D: TRBD2
J: TRBJ2-7
V: TRBV11-2
size: NA
length: 13
DNA: TGTGCCAGCATCTCGGGACTAGCGAACGAGCAGTACTTC
CDR3: CASISGLANEQYF

D: TRBD2
J: TRBJ2-1
V: TRBV20-1
size: NA
length: 13
DNA: TGCAGTGCTCCGGGGGGGAGCTACAATGAGCAGTTCTTC
CDR3: CSAPGGSYNEQFF

D: NA
J: TRBJ1-5
V: TRBV4-1
size: few
length: 16
DNA: TGCGCCAGCAGCCCTACCCCCGGGACACCGAATCAGCCCCAGCATTTT
CDR3: CASSPTPGTPNQPQHF

D: NA
J: TRBJ1-5
V: TRBV3-1
size: few
length: 12
DNA: TGTGCCAGCAGCCAAGAGGGGCAGCCCCAGCATTTT
CDR3: CASSQEGQPQHF

D: TRBD2
J: TRBJ2-2
V: TRBV10-3
size: many
length: 15
DNA: TGTGCCACCGAACCGGGACTAGCGGCCACCGGGGAGCTGTTTTTT
CDR3: CATEPGLAATGELFF

D: NA
J: TRBJ1-2
V: TRBV5-6
size: NA
length: 14
DNA: TGTGCCAGCAGCTCCACAGGGAGGACCTATGGCTACACCTTC
CDR3: CASSSTGRTYGYTF

D: NA
J: TRBJ2-3
V: TRBV18
size: NA
length: 12
DNA: TGTGCCAGCTCACCTGCGGTGGGTACGCAGTATTTT
CDR3: CASSPAVGTQYF

D: TRBD1
J: TRBJ2-1
V: TRBV10-1
size: NA
length: 16
DNA: TGCGCCAGCAGTGAGCAGGGGGCTGCGACCTACAATGAGCAGTTCTTC
CDR3: CASSEQGAATYNEQFF

D: NA
J: TRBJ1-1
V: TRBV7-8
size: many
length: 14
DNA: TGTGCCAGCAGCTTAAGGACCCTGAACACTGAAGCTTTCTTT
CDR3: CASSLRTLNTEAFF

D: TRBD2
J: TRBJ2-1
V: TRBV6-5
size: few
length: 13
DNA: TGTGCCAGCAGCCAGCGGGAGAGTGGTGAGCAGTTCTTC
CDR3: CASSQRESGEQFF

D: NA
J: TRBJ1-5
V: TRBV6-6
size: many
length: 15
DNA: TGTGCCAGCAGTTACGGGGGGCGATTTGGTCAGCCCCAGCATTTT
CDR3: CASSYGGRFGQPQHF